This T cell receptor beta chain emerged from a study of blood T cell repertoires in COVID-19. Study-wide context: The United States, Italy and Spain were the sources of the acute and convalescent COVID-19 samples. PBMCs, B-cell-depleted T cells, or T cells were the source of the cDNA or gDNA that made up the material.

Original analysis: It was from reference gene primer amplification that nucleated cell counts were estimated. Clones were sequenced by immunoSEQ multiplex PCR, and TCRdb holds only the in-frame ones, with some missing. V and J calls plus clone size are reproduced from that table; the DNA served to infer D and trimming. The sample includes 100,000 to 150,000 clones, roughly 88% of them seen just once. V was pared by 8 bases and J by 5 bases, with 5 bases of the junction left unmatched. The CDR3 consists of 12 residues. Germline V gene lookup returns CDR1 MNHEY and CDR2 SVGAGI. The sequenced sample consisted of peripheral blood. The source is a man over 45 with acute or convalescent COVID-19. This rearrangement joins TRBV6-5 to TRBJ2-5; 7 bases line up with TRBD1. Written as DNA, the CDR3 is TGTGCCAGCGAGGGGGCACGGGAGACCCAGTACTTC. Protein product: CASEGARETQYF.